A selection of T cell receptor beta chains follows, all from one sample in a study of T cells after yellow fever vaccination. TCRdb called the 5' RACE reads again in MiXCR, with one record for every CDR3 protein. Of roughly 340,000 distinct CDR3 sequences listed, 3% to 4.5% were seen once; the top ten hold 20% to 25%. The sequenced sample was PBMCs, obtained 5 days after the yellow fever booster vaccination. The source is a man younger than 30 who received the YFV17D yellow fever vaccine. The CDR3 runs from the conserved cysteine through the conserved F or W. A D gene is named only where the DNA matches it firmly. For some rows the clone size is stated as once, few or many, or as a class when expanded; others skip it.

cdr3_length j_call d_call v_call clone_size cdr3_nt cdr3_aa
16 TRBJ2-1 - TRBV12-3/TRBV12-4 few TGTGCCAGCAGTTTAGAGGGGGGCTTCTCCTACAATGAGCAGTTCTTC CASSLEGGFSYNEQFF
17 TRBJ2-5 - TRBV15 many TGTGCCACCAGCAGAGATCGGGCCGGTTCTGGGGGAGAGACCCAGTACTTC CATSRDRAGSGGETQYF
16 TRBJ1-6 TRBD1 TRBV4-1 - TGCGCCAGCAGCGCCTCCGGGACAGGGGTGGGATCACCCCTCCACTTT CASSASGTGVGSPLHF
13 TRBJ1-4 - TRBV14 - TGTGCCAGCAGGGTCGGGGGTAGTGAAAAACTGTTTTTT CASRVGGSEKLFF
15 TRBJ1-2 - TRBV3-1 few TGTGCCAGCAGCCAGTCAGGGGTCAATGACTATGGCTACACCTTC CASSQSGVNDYGYTF
16 TRBJ2-3 - TRBV24-1 few TGTGCCACCAGTGAGGCCTCAGCGGCAGGAGCAGATACGCAGTATTTT CATSEASAAGADTQYF
15 TRBJ2-3 - TRBV7-6 many TGTGCCAGCAGCTTAGTGGGACCAAGCACAGATACGCAGTATTTT CASSLVGPSTDTQYF
11 TRBJ1-1 - TRBV29-1 many TGCAGCGTTGATCGCAGCACTGAAGCTTTCTTT CSVDRSTEAFF
14 TRBJ1-1 - TRBV4-3 - TGCGCCAGCAGCCAAGAAAGGCCAGGCACTGAAGCTTTCTTT CASSQERPGTEAFF
13 TRBJ2-1 - TRBV7-9 few TGTGCCTCGTCGGGGGCGGGGGCATGGGAGCAGTTCTTC CASSGAGAWEQFF
15 TRBJ2-2 - TRBV11-2 - TGTGCCAGCAGCTCGAACAAGGGGCTGGGCGGGGAGCTGTTTTTT CASSSNKGLGGELFF
13 TRBJ1-1 - TRBV4-3 - TGCGCCAGCAGCTCCAACCCGGGGACCAAAGCTTTCTTT CASSSNPGTKAFF
17 TRBJ2-1 TRBD2 TRBV4-2 - TGTGCCAGCAGCCAAGCCGCTCTAGCGGGGGGGCCGGGTGAGCAGTTCTTC CASSQAALAGGPGEQFF
18 TRBJ2-5 - TRBV6-5 few TGTGCCAGCAGTTACCAGACGGGTTTGGCCCCTTCTCAAGAGACCCAGTACTTC CASSYQTGLAPSQETQYF
19 TRBJ2-5 - TRBV5-1 - TGCGCCAGCAGCTTGGTTATTTTCGGGCAGGGTGGACCCCAAGAGACCCAGTACTTC CASSLVIFGQGGPQETQYF
12 TRBJ2-5 - TRBV20-1 many TGCAGTGCTCCGACGTTGCAAGAGACCCAGTACTTC CSAPTLQETQYF
14 TRBJ2-1 TRBD1 TRBV9 - TGTGCCAGCAGCGCAAGGACAGGGTACAATGAGCAGTTCTTC CASSARTGYNEQFF
16 TRBJ1-1 - TRBV7-2 - TGTGCCAGCAGCTTCTCCATAACCGGGGGGATAATAAGAGCTTTCTTT CASSFSITGGIIRAFF
15 TRBJ2-5 - TRBV5-1 few TGCGCCAGCAGCGATGGGACATCGGTGGGCGAGACCCAGTACTTC CASSDGTSVGETQYF
15 TRBJ2-5 - TRBV6-1 many TGTGCCAGCAGTGAAATTGGGGCCCCGGAGGAGACCCAGTACTTC CASSEIGAPEETQYF
13 TRBJ1-1 - TRBV27 many TGTGCCAGCAGTTTAATGAAGAACACTGAAGCTTTCTTT CASSLMKNTEAFF
14 TRBJ2-7 - TRBV6-1 few TGTGCCAGCAGTTCCTCCGGGACGCCCTACGAGCAGTACTTC CASSSSGTPYEQYF
15 TRBJ2-1 - TRBV5-4 - TGTGCCAGCAGCTCCTCCGGGACCCCCGGGAATGAGCAGTTCTTC CASSSSGTPGNEQFF
13 TRBJ2-7 - TRBV14 few TGTGCCAGCAGCCTGACAGGAGACTACGAGCAGTACTTC CASSLTGDYEQYF
16 TRBJ2-1 - TRBV2 - TGTGCCAGCAGTGAAGCTGGGTTAAGGGGGGGAAATGAGCAGTTCTTC CASSEAGLRGGNEQFF
16 TRBJ1-2 - TRBV5-4 few TGTGCCAGCAGCTTGCGGTTTGAGGGGTCTAACTATGGCTACACCTTC CASSLRFEGSNYGYTF
16 TRBJ1-6 TRBD1 TRBV6-9 few TGTGCCAGCAGCGAGGGGGACAGGGGTTTGTATTCACCCCTCCACTTT CASSEGDRGLYSPLHF
14 TRBJ2-5 TRBD2 TRBV6-5 - TGTGCCAGCAGACTTACTAGCGCCCAAGAGACCCAGTACTTC CASRLTSAQETQYF
14 TRBJ1-5 - TRBV6-2/TRBV6-3 few TGTGCCAGCAGCCACCGGGTTTCTGGGCAGCCCCAGCATTTT CASSHRVSGQPQHF
16 TRBJ2-1 TRBD1 TRBV27 - TGTGCCAGCAGTTCCCCTCTCCGGGACAGCTACAATGAGCAGTTCTTC CASSSPLRDSYNEQFF
16 TRBJ2-2 - TRBV28 - TGTGCCAGCTGGATCCCAGGGATATCGAACACCGGGGAGCTGTTTTTT CASWIPGISNTGELFF
12 TRBJ1-1 - TRBV20-1 many TGCAGTGCATGGAGGGGGAACACTGAAGCTTTCTTT CSAWRGNTEAFF
14 TRBJ1-2 TRBD1 TRBV27 few TGTGCCAGCTCACAGTGGGGACAGGAGTCTTTGAGCACCTTC CASSQWGQESLSTF
13 TRBJ1-5 - TRBV3-1 few TGTGCCAGCAGCCGGGCCCTAGATCAGCCCCAGCATTTT CASSRALDQPQHF
16 TRBJ2-5 TRBD2 TRBV9 many TGTGCCAGCAGCTTTTTTGGGGCTAGCGGGGAAGAGACCCAGTACTTC CASSFFGASGEETQYF
15 TRBJ2-2 - TRBV25-1 - TGTGCCAGCAGTGATCTCGACACGAACACCGGGGAGCTGTTTTTT CASSDLDTNTGELFF
16 TRBJ1-1 - TRBV27 few TGTGCCAGCAGTTTATGGGGCAGCGAGGCAGGGATTAAAGCTTTCTTT CASSLWGSEAGIKAFF
13 TRBJ2-1 TRBD2 TRBV6-5 many TGTGCCAGCAGTAGACTAGCGGGCAATGAGCAGTTCTTC CASSRLAGNEQFF
15 TRBJ2-7 TRBD1 TRBV7-2 few TGTGCCAGCAGCTTTGGGACAGGACTACCCTACGAGCAGTACTTC CASSFGTGLPYEQYF
14 TRBJ1-1 - TRBV4-1 many TGCGCCAGCAGCCAAGATCAGGGCCGCACTGAAGCTTTCTTT CASSQDQGRTEAFF
14 TRBJ2-3 - TRBV5-1 many TGCGCCAGCAGCGTGACAGTAGGCACAGATACGCAGTATTTT CASSVTVGTDTQYF
16 TRBJ2-4 TRBD2 TRBV27 - TGTGCCAGCAGTCTGACTAGCGGCTTAGCCAAAAACATTCAGTACTTC CASSLTSGLAKNIQYF
16 TRBJ2-6 - TRBV18 few TGTGCCAGCTCGCCCAGGGATGTTTCTGGGGCCAACGTCCTGACTTTC CASSPRDVSGANVLTF
15 TRBJ2-3 TRBD2 TRBV4-2 - TGTGCCAGCAGCCAAGACCGGGACTACCCTGCGGCGCAGTATTTT CASSQDRDYPAAQYF
13 TRBJ2-1 - TRBV7-8 many TGTGCCAGCAGCAACGCCCCGTGGAATGAGCAGTTCTTC CASSNAPWNEQFF